Described below is a single TCR beta chain sequence and its context. The data are from a study of blood T cell repertoires in COVID-19. Study at large: COVID-19 samples collected from the United States, Italy and Spain covered acute and convalescent phases.

It was during active infection that Seattle patients were enrolled and then longitudinally followed. In the authors' workflow: It was from reference gene primer amplification that nucleated cell counts were estimated. TCRdb's copy holds only in-frame clones and misses some; the assay was immunoSEQ multiplex PCR. From that table come the V and J calls and clone size; the DNA was used to work out D and trimming. Of just over 350,000 clones listed, approximately 86% are singletons. Germline V gene sequence: CDR1 WNHNN, CDR2 SYGVQD (reference sequence). V trimming: 9 bases; J trimming: 6 bases; junction bases outside the gene matches: 13. The CDR3 consists of 14 residues.

The TCR comes from a woman aged 60-75 years with COVID-19, enrolled during active disease. Sequenced material: peripheral blood. The rearrangement links TRBV10-1 to TRBJ1-2; 7 positions agree with TRBD1. Written as DNA, the CDR3 is TGCGCCAGACCACACAGGGGTTGCTTTCATGGCTACACCTTC. This translates into CARPHRGCFHGYTF.